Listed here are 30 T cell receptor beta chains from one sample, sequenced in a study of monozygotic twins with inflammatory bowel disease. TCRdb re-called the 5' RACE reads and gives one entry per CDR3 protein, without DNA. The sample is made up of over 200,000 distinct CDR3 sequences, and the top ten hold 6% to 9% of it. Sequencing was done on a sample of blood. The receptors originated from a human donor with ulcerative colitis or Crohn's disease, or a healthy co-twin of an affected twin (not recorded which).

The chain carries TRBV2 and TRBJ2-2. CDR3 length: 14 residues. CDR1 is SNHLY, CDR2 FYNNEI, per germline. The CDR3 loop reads CASSEELNTGELFF.

The CDR3 spells CASSRGQPHRGYTF. The chain links TRBV3-1 to TRBJ1-2; TCRdb outputs TRBD1, but without DNA this stays unchecked. This CDR3 spans 14 amino acids. From germline, CDR1 is LGHDT and CDR2 YNNKEL (reference sequence). Combining the CDR3 with reference TRBV3-1 and TRBJ1-2 gives the whole variable domain DTAVSQTPKYLVTQMGNDKSIKCEQNLGHDTMYWYKQDSKKFLKIMFSYNNKELIINETVPNRFSPKSPDKAHLNLHINSLELGDSAVYFCASSRGQPHRGYTFGSGTRLTVV.

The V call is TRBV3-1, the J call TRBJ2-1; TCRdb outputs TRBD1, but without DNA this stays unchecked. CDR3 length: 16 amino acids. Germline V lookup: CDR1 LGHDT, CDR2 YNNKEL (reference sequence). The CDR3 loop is CASSPRGAPRVNEQFF.

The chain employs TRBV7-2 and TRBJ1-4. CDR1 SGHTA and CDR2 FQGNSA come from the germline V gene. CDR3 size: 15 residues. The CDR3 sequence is CASSLEGLANEKLFF. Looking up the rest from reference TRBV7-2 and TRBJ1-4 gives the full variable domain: GAGVSQSPSNKVTEKGKDVELRCDPISGHTALYWYRQSLGQGLEFLIYFQGNSAPDKSGLPSDRFSAERTGGSVSTLTIQRTQQEDSAVYLCASSLEGLANEKLFFGSGTQLSVL.

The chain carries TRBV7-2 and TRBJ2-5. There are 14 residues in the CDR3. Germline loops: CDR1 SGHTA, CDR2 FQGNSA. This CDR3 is CASSLGFPPETQYF.

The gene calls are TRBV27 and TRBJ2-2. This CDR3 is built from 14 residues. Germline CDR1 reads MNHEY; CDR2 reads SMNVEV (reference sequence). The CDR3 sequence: CASSLFGLTGELFF.

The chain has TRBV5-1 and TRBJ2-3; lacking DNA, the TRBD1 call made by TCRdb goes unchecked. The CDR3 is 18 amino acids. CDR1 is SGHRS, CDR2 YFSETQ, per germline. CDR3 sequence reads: CASSLDPAGTPHINTQYF.

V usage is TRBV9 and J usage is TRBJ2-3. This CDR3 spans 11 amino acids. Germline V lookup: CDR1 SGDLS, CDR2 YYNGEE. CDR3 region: CASSVADTQYF. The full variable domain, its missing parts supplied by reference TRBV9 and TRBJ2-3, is DSGVTQTPKHLITATGQRVTLRCSPRSGDLSVYWYQQSLDQGLQFLIQYYNGEERAKGNILERFSAQQFPDLHSELNLSSLELGDSALYFCASSVADTQYFGPGTRLTVL.

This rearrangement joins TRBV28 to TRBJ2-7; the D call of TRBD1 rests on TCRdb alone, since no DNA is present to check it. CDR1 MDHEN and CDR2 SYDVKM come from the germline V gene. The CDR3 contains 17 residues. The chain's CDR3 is CASSLTSAGAPVDEQYF.

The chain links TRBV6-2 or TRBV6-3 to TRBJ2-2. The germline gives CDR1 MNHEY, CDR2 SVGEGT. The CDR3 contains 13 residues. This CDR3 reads CASSFLGTGELFF.

The CDR3 protein is CASSKWGQSSYEQYF. V usage is TRBV19 and J usage is TRBJ2-7; the TRBD1 assignment by TCRdb is unverifiable without DNA. CDR3 length: 15 residues. The germline V gene has CDR1 LNHDA and CDR2 SQIVND (reference sequence).

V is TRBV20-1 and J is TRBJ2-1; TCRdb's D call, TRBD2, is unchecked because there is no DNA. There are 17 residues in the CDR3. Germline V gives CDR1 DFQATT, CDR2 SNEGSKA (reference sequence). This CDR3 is CSARGGLAGALYNEQFF.

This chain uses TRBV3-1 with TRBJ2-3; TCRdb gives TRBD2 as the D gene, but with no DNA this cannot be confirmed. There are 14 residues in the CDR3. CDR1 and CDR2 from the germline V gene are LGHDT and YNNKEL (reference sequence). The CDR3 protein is CASSQRVGADTQYF.

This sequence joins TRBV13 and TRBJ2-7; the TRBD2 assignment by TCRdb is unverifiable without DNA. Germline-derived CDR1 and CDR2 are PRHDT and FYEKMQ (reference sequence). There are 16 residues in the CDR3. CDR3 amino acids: CASSLGTSGFFYEQYF.

The CDR3 protein is CASSLAVEQFF. This chain links TRBV7-9 with TRBJ2-1. The CDR3 is made up of 11 amino acids. Germline V gene data show CDR1 as SEHNR and CDR2 as FQNEAQ (reference sequence).

The CDR3 protein is CASSLEAALISPLHF. V usage is TRBV7-2 and J usage is TRBJ1-6; with no DNA, the TCRdb D assignment of TRBD1 cannot be verified. Per the germline V gene, CDR1 is SGHTA and CDR2 is FQGNSA. The CDR3 runs 15 residues.

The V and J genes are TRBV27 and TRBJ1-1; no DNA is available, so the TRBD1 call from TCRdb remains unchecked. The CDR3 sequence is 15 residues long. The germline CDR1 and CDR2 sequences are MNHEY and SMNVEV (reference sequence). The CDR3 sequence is CASSPRQGTNTEAFF.

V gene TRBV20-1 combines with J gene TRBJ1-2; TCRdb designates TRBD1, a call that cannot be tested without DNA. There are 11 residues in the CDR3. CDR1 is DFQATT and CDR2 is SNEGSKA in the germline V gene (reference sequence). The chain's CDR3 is CSASGPGGYTF.

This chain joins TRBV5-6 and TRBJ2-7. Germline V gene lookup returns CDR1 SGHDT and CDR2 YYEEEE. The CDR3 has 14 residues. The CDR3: CASSLGRSFCEQYF. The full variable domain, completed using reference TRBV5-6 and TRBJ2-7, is DAGVTQSPTHLIKTRGQQVTLRCSPKSGHDTVSWYQQALGQGPQFIFQYYEEEERQRGNFPDRFSGHQFPNYSSELNVNALLLGDSALYLCASSLGRSFCEQYFGPGTRLTVT.

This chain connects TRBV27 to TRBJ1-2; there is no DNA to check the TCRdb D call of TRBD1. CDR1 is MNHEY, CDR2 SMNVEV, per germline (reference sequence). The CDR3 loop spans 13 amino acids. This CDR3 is CASRLGQGVGYTF.

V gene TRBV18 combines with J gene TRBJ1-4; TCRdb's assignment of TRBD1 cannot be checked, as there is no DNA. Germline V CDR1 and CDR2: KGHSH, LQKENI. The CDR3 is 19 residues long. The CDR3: CASSPMGPLLPSTNEKLFF.

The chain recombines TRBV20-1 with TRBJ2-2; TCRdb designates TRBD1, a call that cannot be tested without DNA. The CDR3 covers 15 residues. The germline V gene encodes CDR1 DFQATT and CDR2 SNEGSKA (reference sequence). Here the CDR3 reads CSAGPGTGAVGELFF.

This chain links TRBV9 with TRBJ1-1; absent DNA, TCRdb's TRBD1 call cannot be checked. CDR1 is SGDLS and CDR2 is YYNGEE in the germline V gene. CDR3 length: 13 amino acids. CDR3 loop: CASSVGSGTEAFF.

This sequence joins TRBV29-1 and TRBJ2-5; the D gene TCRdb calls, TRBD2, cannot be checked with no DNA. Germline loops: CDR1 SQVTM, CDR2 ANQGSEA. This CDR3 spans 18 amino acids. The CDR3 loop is CSVEPDLGLAGGRETQYF.

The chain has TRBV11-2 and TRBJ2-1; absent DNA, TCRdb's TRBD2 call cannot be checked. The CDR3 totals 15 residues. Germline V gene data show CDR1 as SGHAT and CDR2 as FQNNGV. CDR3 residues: CASSLEGGSSGEQFF.

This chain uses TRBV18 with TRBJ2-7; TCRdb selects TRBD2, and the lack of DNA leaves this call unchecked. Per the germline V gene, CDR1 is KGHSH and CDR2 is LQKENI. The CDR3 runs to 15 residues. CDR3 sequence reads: CASSAGLAGVNEQYF.

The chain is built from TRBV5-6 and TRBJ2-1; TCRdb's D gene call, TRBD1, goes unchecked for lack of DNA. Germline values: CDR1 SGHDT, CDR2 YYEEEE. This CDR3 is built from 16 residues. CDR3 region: CASSFRDRGLWDEQFF.

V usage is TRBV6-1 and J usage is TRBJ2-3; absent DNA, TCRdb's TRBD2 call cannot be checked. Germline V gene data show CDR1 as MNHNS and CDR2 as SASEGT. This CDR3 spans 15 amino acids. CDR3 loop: CASRPRLAGADTQYF.

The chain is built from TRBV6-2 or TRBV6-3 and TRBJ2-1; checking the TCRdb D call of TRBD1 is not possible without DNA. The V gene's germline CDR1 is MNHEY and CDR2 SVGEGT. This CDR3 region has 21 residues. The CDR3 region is CASSYAVGVAGGPSSYNEQFF.

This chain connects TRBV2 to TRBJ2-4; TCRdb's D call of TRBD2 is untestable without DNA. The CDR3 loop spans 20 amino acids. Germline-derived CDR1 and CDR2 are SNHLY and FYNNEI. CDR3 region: CASSERRLAGGSLAKNIQYF.